These 9 T cell receptor beta chains were all obtained from the same sample, sequenced in a study of PD-1 blockade in classical Hodgkin lymphoma. Every patient was affected by relapse after autologous stem cell transplantation, while exposure to brentuximab vedotin was not uniform. Some clones are missing from TCRdb's copy, which holds only in-frame ones; the method was immunoSEQ multiplex PCR. The sample yields about 11,000 clones, about 71% seen once. The specimen comprised peripheral blood mononuclear cells (PBMCs), sampled at baseline. The receptors shown here come from a human donor with classical Hodgkin lymphoma.

By proportion, this clone is large. The chain couples TRBV6-6 to TRBJ2-5; D might be TRBD2 (6 bases). This CDR3 has 11 amino acids. From germline, CDR1 is MNHNY and CDR2 SVGAGI (reference sequence). The V end lost 4 bases, the J end lost 12 bases, and 12 bases lay between the germline ends. CDR3 residues: CASSSAGWEYF. CDR3 bases: TGTGCCAGCAGTTCCGCGGGGTGGGAGTACTTC.

The chain employs TRBV6-1 and TRBJ1-1; D uncertain. Germline CDR1 is MNHNS and CDR2 is SASEGT. V was pared by 10 bases and J by 0 bases, with 12 bases between. CDR3 length: 13 amino acids. The CDR3 sequence is CATAAVLNTEAFF. CDR3 DNA sequence: TGTGCCACAGCAGCGGTACTGAACACTGAAGCTTTCTTT.

This clone was seen a single time. This chain connects TRBV2 to TRBJ1-5; 7 bases are shared with TRBD1. The CDR3 has 13 amino acids. Unmatched junction bases numbered 3, after V lost 5 bases and J lost 5 bases. Germline V gene sequence: CDR1 SNHLY, CDR2 FYNNEI. CDR3 coding DNA: TGTGCCAGCAGTACCGGACAGGATCAGCCCCAGCATTTT. Encoded protein: CASSTGQDQPQHF.

This clone has just a few counts. The V call is TRBV30, the J call TRBJ1-4; no clear D gene. Germline CDR1 is GTSNPN and CDR2 is SVGIG (reference sequence). The length of the CDR3 is 13 residues. Trimming removed 0 bases at V and 7 bases at J, with 9 bases between. The CDR3 DNA reads TGTGCCTGGAGTGTTCTCTGGGCTGAAAAACTGTTTTTT. Translated: CAWSVLWAEKLFF.

The V call is TRBV5-1, the J call TRBJ1-1; D unclear. From germline, CDR1 is SGHRS and CDR2 YFSETQ. This CDR3 is 15 amino acids long. Between the trimmed V and J ends, which lost 2 bases and 7 bases, there was a span of 18 bases. The CDR3 loop reads CASSFGTVAANEAFF. For the CDR3, the DNA is TGCGCCAGCAGCTTTGGCACCGTGGCGGCCAATGAAGCTTTCTTT.

The J gene is TRBJ2-1, the V gene TRBV9, with D maybe TRBD2 (6 bases). The CDR3 runs 15 residues. The ends were cut back, 0 bases at V and 2 bases at J, with 9 bases in the middle. The germline gives CDR1 SGDLS, CDR2 YYNGEE. The CDR3 reads CASSVDGGPYNEQFF. The CDR3 region has the DNA TGTGCCAGCAGCGTAGACGGGGGTCCCTACAATGAGCAGTTCTTC.

This clone has only a few counts. The V and J genes are TRBV11-3 and TRBJ2-3, with D unclear. Germline loops: CDR1 SGHNT, CDR2 YENEEA. Deletions cut 5 bases from V and 0 bases from J, with 3 bases between. CDR3 length: 12 residues. The DNA of the CDR3 is TGTGCCAGCAGCACCAGCACAGATACGCAGTATTTT. Its translation is CASSTSTDTQYF.

This chain joins TRBV19 and TRBJ2-7, with TRBD1 matching 9 bases. CDR1 and CDR2 (germline): LNHDA, SQIVND (reference sequence). Trimming at V came to 5 bases and at J to 2 bases, leaving 4 bases not matched to a gene. This CDR3 region has 14 residues. The CDR3 DNA reads as TGTGCCAGTAGTGTAAACAGGGGGCCCTACGAGCAGTACTTC. It yields the protein CASSVNRGPYEQYF.

This clone was found once. The chain has TRBV5-1 and TRBJ1-1; D might be TRBD1 (6 bases). Between the trimmed V and J ends, which lost 0 bases and 5 bases, there was a span of 14 bases. Germline V lookup: CDR1 SGHRS, CDR2 YFSETQ. The CDR3 is 15 amino acids. CDR3 loop: CASSLDGGRGTEAFF. CDR3 coding DNA: TGCGCCAGCAGCTTGGATGGGGGGCGTGGGACTGAAGCTTTCTTT.